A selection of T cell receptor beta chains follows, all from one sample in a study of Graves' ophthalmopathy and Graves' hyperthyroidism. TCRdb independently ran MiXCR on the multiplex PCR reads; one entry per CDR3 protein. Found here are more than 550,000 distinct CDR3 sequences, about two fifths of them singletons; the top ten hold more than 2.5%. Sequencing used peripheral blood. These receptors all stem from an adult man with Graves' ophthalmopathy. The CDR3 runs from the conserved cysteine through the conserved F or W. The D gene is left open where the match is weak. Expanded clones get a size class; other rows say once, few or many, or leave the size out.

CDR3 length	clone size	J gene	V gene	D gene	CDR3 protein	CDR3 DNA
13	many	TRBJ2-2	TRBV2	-	CASSEESTGELFF	TGTGCCAGCAGTGAGGAGAGCACCGGGGAGCTGTTTTTT
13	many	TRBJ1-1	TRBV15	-	CATSRTGNTEAFF	TGTGCCACCAGCAGAACAGGGAACACTGAAGCTTTCTTT
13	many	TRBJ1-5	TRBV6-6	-	CASREGWGQPQHF	TGTGCCAGCAGGGAGGGCTGGGGTCAGCCCCAGCATTTT
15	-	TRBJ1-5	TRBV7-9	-	CASSLVGDIQETQHF	TGTGCCAGCAGCTTAGTAGGGGACATCCAAGAGACCCAGCATTTT
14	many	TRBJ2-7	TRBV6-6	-	CASSETRDQAEQYF	TGTGCCAGCAGTGAAACTCGGGACCAGGCCGAGCAGTACTTC
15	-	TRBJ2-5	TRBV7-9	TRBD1	CASSDGQGAGETQYF	TGTGCCAGCAGCGACGGACAGGGGGCAGGGGAGACCCAGTACTTC
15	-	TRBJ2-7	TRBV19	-	CASSIYAGLNYEQYF	TGTGCCAGTAGTATCTATGCGGGCCTGAACTACGAGCAGTACTTC
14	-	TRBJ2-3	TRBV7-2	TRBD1	CASSADRGADTQYF	TGTGCCAGCAGCGCCGACAGGGGGGCAGATACGCAGTATTTT
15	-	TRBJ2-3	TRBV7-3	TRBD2	CASSSRGDGADTQYF	TGTGCCAGCAGCTCCCGGGGGGACGGCGCAGATACGCAGTATTTT
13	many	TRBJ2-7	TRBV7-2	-	CASSRTGTYEQYF	TGTGCCAGTAGTCGCACAGGGACCTACGAGCAGTACTTC
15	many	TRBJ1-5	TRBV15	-	CATSRDRSFNQPQHF	TGTGCCACCAGCAGAGATCGTAGTTTCAATCAGCCCCAGCATTTT
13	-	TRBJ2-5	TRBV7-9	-	CASSPDLWETQYF	TGTGCCAGCTCACCGGACCTCTGGGAGACCCAGTACTTC
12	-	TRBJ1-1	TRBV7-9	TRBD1	CASGGPHTEAFF	TGTGCCTCAGGGGGCCCGCACACTGAAGCTTTCTTT
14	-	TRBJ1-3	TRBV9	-	CASSAQISGNTIYF	TGTGCCAGCAGCGCCCAGATCTCTGGAAACACCATATATTTT
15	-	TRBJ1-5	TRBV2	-	CASTTLGLSNQPQHF	TGTGCCAGCACCACTTTGGGGCTAAGCAATCAGCCCCAGCATTTT
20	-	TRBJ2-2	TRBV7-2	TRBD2	CASSQLGTSGGVQNTGELFF	TGTGCCAGCAGCCAACTCGGGACTAGCGGGGGGGTCCAGAACACCGGGGAGCTGTTTTTT
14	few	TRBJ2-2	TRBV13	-	CASRFGQYRGELFF	TGTGCCAGCAGATTCGGACAGTATCGGGGGGAGCTGTTTTTT